The clone carrying this TCR beta chain was seen at least ten times. The antigen is unknown. The CDR3 consists of 15 residues. The V and J ends lost 5 bases and 0 bases respectively, with 13 bases between them. Germline V gene sequence: CDR1 SGHAT, CDR2 FQNNGV. Indicated time point: persistent/refractory GD, antithyroid drugs over 5 years with positive TRAb. Generation of the TCR library employed RNA extracted from PBMCs. This sample was taken from a study of regulatory T cells in long-lasting Graves disease. Study background: Persistent Graves' disease meant over 5 years of antithyroid drugs with positive TSH receptor antibodies.

Study-wide points: Persistent Graves' patients possessed reduced TCR diversity relative to recently diagnosed ones. TRBV28 was favored in persistent disease, as were TRBJ1-2 and TRBJ2-5.

The TCR beta library used iRepertoire HTBI primers with Arm-PCR amplification of CDR3. How the authors handled the data: Identification across samples found about 65 TRBV and over 12 TRBJ segments. TCRdb reanalysed the multiplex PCR reads using MiXCR and keeps one entry per CDR3 protein. Here the V and J calls rest on TCRdb's processing, not on the authors' analysis. The sample records 400,000 to 500,000 distinct CDR3 sequences, under 25% being singletons. Sequenced material: peripheral blood mononuclear cells (PBMCs), taken when the disease was refractory, from a patient treated with antithyroid drugs. This TCR was recovered from a female donor with Graves disease. V gene TRBV11-2 combines with J gene TRBJ1-1, with D perhaps matching TRBD1 (5 bases). This chain's CDR3 is CASSRRDGLNTEAFF. DNA for the CDR3: TGTGCCAGCAGCAGGCGGGACGGCTTGAACACTGAAGCTTTCTTT.